The text below deals with one T cell receptor (beta chain). Generated by immunoSEQ multiplex PCR, the TCRdb table keeps only in-frame clones and is missing some. This sample has 150,000 to 200,000 clones, with 85% found just once. Deletions cut 4 bases from V and 1 base from J, with 13 bases between. The CDR3 consists of 15 residues. Germline lookup yields CDR1 LGHNA and CDR2 YNFKEQ. The sample is drawn from a study of blood T cell repertoires in COVID-19. Across the whole study: Acute-phase and convalescent COVID-19 samples originated in the United States, Italy and Spain. PBMCs, B-cell-depleted T cells, or T cells provided the cDNA or gDNA that made up the material.

This sequence joins TRBV4-2 and TRBJ1-1, with no clear D. The sample taken for sequencing was peripheral blood. The sequence came from a human donor with acute or convalescent COVID-19. The donor label of this sample is uncertain. CDR3 sequence (DNA): TGTGCCAGCAGCCGCGGCGGGGAAGGGAACACTGAAGCTTTCTTT. Its translation is CASSRGGEGNTEAFF.